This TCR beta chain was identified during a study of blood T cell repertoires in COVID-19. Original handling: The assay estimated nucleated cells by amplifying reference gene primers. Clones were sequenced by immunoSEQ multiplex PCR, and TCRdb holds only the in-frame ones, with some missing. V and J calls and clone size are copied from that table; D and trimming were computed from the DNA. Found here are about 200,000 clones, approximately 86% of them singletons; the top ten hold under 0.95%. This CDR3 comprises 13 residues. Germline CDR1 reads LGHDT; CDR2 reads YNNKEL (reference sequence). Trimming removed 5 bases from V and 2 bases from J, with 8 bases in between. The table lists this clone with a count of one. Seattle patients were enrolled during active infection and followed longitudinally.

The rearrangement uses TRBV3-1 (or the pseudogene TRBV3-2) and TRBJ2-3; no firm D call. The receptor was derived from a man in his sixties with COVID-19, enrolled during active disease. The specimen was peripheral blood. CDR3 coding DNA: TGTGCCAGCAGCTCACTCGTCACAGATACGCAGTATTTT. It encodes CASSSLVTDTQYF.